This TCR beta chain was identified in a study of blood T cell repertoires in COVID-19. Study as a whole: Sources were T cells, B-cell-depleted T cells, or PBMCs; the material itself was cDNA or gDNA.

The repertoire was sequenced with immunoSEQ multiplex PCR; TCRdb's copy has only in-frame clones and lacks some. This sample has roughly 250,000 clones; 86% occur once, and the top ten carry 2% to 2.5%. This CDR3 region has 16 residues. In germline, CDR1 is LNHDA, CDR2 SQIVND (reference sequence). V was cut by 4 bases and J by 8 bases, with 18 bases left in between. Across over 20 US areas, participants ranged in age from roughly 18 to 95 years. The clonotype comes from a woman aged 50 to 60 who had recovered from COVID-19. The specimen was PBMCs or T cells enriched from blood (not recorded which). J is TRBJ1-6 and V is TRBV19; the D gene is possibly TRBD1 (6 bases). The CDR3: CASSTGTLASYSPLHF. Here the CDR3 DNA reads TGTGCCAGTAGTACCGGGACATTGGCCTCCTATTCACCCCTCCACTTT.